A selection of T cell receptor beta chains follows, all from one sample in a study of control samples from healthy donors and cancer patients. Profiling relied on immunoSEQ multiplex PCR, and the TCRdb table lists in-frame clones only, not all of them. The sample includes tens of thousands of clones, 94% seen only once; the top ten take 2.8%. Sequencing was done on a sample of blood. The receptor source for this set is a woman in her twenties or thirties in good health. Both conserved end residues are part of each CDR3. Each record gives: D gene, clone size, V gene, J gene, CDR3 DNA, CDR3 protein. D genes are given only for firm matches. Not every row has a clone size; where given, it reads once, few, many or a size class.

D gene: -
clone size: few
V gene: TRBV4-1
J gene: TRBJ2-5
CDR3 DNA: TGCGCCAGCAGACACGGGGGCGAGGGGAGAGAGACCCAGTACTTC
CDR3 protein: CASRHGGEGRETQYF

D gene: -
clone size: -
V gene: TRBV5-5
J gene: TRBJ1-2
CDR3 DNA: TGTGCCAGCAGCTTATTGGACAGCTATGGCTACACCTTC
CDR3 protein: CASSLLDSYGYTF

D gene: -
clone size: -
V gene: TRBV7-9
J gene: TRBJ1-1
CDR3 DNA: TGTGCCAGCAGCATCGCGGCTGAAGCTTTCTTT
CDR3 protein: CASSIAAEAFF

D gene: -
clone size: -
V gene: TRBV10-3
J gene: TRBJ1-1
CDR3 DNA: TGTGCCATCATGGACAGCTTGGATACTGAAGCTTTCTTT
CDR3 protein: CAIMDSLDTEAFF

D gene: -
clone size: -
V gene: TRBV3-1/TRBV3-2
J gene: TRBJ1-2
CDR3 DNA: TGTGCCAGCAGCCAAAACCACGGCAGGGGTGGCTACACCTTC
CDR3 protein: CASSQNHGRGGYTF

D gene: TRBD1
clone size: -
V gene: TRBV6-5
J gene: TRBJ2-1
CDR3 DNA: TGTGCCAGCAGGACTACCGGGACAGGGAGGAATGAGCAGTTCTTC
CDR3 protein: CASRTTGTGRNEQFF

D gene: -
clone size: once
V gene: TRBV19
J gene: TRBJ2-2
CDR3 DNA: TGTGCCAGTACCATACAGGGTGTCACCGGGGAGCTGTTTTTT
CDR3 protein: CASTIQGVTGELFF

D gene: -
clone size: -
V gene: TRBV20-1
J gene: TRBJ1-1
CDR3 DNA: TGCAGTGCTTTCTTCGCTGAAGCTTTCTTT
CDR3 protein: CSAFFAEAFF

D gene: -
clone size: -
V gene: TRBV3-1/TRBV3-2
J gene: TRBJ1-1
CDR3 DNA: TGTGCCAGCAGCCAAGACGGGGCATTTGAAGCTTTCTTT
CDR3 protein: CASSQDGAFEAFF

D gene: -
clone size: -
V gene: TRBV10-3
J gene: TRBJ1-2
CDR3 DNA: TGTGCCATCAGCCAGAGGACGTTTAATTATGGCTACACCTTC
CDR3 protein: CAISQRTFNYGYTF

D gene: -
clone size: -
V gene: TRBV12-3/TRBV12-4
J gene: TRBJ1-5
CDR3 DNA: TGTGCCAGCAGTTTGGTGACCAATCAGCCCCAGCATTTT
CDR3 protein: CASSLVTNQPQHF

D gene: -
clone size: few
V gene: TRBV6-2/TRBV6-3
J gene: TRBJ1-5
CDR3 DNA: TGTGCCAGCAGTTACGTCTGGACCGGCAATCAGCCCCAGCATTTT
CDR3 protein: CASSYVWTGNQPQHF

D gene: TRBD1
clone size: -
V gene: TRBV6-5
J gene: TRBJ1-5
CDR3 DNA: TGTGCCAGCGGGACAGCGGATCAGCCCCAGCATTTT
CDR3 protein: CASGTADQPQHF

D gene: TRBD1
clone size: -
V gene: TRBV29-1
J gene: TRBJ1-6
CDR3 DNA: TGCAGCGCCAAGGACAGGGCAGATTCACCCCTCCACTTT
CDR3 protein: CSAKDRADSPLHF

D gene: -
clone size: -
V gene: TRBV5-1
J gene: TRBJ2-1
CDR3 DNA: TGCGCCAGCAGCTGGGGGAGCGAGGTAAATGAGCAGTTCTTC
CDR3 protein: CASSWGSEVNEQFF

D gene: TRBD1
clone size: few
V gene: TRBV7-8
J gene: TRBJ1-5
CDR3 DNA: TGTGCCAGCAGCTTAGGGGGACAGGGCTATCAGCCCCAGCATTTT
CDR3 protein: CASSLGGQGYQPQHF

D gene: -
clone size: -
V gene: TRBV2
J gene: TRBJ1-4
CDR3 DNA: TGTGCCAGCGGCAGTGGGGCATTTGGGGGTGAAAAACTGTTTTTT
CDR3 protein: CASGSGAFGGEKLFF

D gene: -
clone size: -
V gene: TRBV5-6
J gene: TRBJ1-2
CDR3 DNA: TGTGCCAGCAGCTTGTTACAGGTTAACTATGGCTACACCTTC
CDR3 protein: CASSLLQVNYGYTF

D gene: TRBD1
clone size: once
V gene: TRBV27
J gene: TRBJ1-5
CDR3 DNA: TGTGCCAGCAGTCTCACGACAGGGGGCGGTCAGCCCCAGCATTTT
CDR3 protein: CASSLTTGGGQPQHF

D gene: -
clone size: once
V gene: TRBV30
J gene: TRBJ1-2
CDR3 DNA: TGTGCCTGGAGTGTATCACAGCCCGTGGGAGGCTACACCTTC
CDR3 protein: CAWSVSQPVGGYTF